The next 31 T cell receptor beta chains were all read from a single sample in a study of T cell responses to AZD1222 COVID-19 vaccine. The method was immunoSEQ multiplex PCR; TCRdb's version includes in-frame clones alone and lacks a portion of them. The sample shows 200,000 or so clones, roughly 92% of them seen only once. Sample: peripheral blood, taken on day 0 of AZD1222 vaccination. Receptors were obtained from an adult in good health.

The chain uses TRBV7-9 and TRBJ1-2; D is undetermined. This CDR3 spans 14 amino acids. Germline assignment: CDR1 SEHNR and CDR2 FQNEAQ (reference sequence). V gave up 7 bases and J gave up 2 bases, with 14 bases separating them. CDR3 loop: CASTPAGGNYGYTF. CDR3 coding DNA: TGTGCCAGCACCCCGGCCGGCGGAAACTATGGCTACACCTTC.

The CDR3 sequence is CATRTRRSENNEQFF. In DNA form, the CDR3 reads TGTGCCACGAGAACTAGGCGGTCGGAAAACAATGAGCAGTTCTTC. This chain uses TRBV24-1 with TRBJ2-1, with a possible D match to TRBD2 (5 bases). The CDR3 spans 15 residues. V was shortened by 10 bases and J by 5 bases, with 20 bases between the two germline ends. Germline V gene sequence: CDR1 KGHDR, CDR2 SFDVKD.

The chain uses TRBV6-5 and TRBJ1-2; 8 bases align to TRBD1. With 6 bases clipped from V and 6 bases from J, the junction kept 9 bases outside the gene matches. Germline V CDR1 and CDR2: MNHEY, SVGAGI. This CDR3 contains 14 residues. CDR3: CASSPGQEYNGYTF. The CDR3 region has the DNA TGTGCCAGCAGCCCGGGACAGGAGTATAATGGCTACACCTTC.

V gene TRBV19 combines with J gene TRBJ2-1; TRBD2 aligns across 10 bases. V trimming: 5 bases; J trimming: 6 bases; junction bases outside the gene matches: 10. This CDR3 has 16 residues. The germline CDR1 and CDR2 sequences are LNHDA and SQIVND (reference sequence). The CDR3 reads CASSRLAGANTNEQFF. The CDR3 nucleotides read TGTGCCAGTAGTCGGCTAGCGGGAGCTAATACCAATGAGCAGTTCTTC.

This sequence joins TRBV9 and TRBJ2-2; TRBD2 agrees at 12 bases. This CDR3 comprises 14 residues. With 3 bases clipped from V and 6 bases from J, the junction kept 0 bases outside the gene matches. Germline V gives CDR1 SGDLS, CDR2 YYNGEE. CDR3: CASSGLAGAGELFF. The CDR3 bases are TGTGCCAGCAGCGGACTAGCGGGGGCCGGGGAGCTGTTTTTT.

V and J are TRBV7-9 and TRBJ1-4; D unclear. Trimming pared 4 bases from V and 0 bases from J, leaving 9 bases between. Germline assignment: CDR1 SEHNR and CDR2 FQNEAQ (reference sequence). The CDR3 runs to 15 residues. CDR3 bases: TGTGCCAGCAGCTCCCCCGGGGCAACTAATGAAAAACTGTTTTTT. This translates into CASSSPGATNEKLFF. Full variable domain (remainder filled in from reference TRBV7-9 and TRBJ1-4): DTGVSQNPRHKITKRGQNVTFRCDPISEHNRLYWYRQTLGQGPEFLTYFQNEAQLEKSRLLSDRFSAERPKGSFSTLEIQRTEQGDSAMYLCASSSPGATNEKLFFGSGTQLSVL.

In DNA form, the CDR3 reads TGTGCCAGCAGCTTCGGAGGTTGGGGCTCCTACGAGCAGTACTTC. It is translated as CASSFGGWGSYEQYF. The V gene is TRBV11-1, the J gene TRBJ2-7; possible D gene TRBD2, 5 bases. CDR3 size: 15 residues. The germline CDR1 and CDR2 sequences are SGHAT and FQDESV (reference sequence). Trimming pared 3 bases from V and 0 bases from J, leaving 12 bases between.

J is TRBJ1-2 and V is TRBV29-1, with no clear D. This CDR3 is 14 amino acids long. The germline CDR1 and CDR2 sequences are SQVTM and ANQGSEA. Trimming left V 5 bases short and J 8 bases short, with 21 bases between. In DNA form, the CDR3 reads TGCAGCGTTCGATCACAGACGGCTTCGTTAGGCTACACCTTC. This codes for CSVRSQTASLGYTF.

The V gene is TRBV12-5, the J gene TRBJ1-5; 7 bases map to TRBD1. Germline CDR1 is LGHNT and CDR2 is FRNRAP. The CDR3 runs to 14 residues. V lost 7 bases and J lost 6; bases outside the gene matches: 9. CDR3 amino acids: CASALDRVRQPQHF. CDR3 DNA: TGTGCTAGTGCCCTTGACAGGGTACGTCAGCCCCAGCATTTT.

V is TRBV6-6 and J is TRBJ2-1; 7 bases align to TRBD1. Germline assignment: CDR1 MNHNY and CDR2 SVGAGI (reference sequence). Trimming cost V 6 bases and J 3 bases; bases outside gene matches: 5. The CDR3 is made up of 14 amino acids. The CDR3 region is CASSSTGYYNEQFF. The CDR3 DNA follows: TGTGCCAGCAGCTCGACAGGGTACTACAATGAGCAGTTCTTC.

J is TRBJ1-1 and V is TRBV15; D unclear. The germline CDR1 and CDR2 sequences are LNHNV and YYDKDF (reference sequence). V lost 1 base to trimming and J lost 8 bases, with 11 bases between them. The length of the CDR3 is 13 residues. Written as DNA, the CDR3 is TGTGCCACCAGCAGAGTATCCGTAGGGGAAGCTTTCTTT. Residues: CATSRVSVGEAFF.

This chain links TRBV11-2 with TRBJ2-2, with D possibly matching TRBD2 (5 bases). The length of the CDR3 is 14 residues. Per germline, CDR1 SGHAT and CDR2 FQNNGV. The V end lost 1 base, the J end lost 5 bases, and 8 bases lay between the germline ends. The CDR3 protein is CASSLGGHTGELFF. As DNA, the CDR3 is TGTGCCAGCAGCTTAGGCGGGCATACCGGGGAGCTGTTTTTT.

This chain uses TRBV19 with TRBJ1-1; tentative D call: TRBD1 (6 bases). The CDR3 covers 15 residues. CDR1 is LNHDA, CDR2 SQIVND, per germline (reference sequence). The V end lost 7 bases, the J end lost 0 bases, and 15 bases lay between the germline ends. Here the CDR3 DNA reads TGTGCCAGTAATCGCGCCTCAGGGGTGAACACTGAAGCTTTCTTT. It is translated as CASNRASGVNTEAFF.

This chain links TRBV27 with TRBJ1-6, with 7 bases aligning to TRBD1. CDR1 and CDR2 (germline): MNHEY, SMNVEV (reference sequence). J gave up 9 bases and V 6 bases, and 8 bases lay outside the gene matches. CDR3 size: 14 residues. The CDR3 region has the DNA TGTGCCAGCAGCCCCACAGGGGTGAGTTCACCCCTCCACTTT. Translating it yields CASSPTGVSSPLHF.

As DNA, the CDR3 is TGCGCCAGCAGCTCTCTAAGGGACACATACAATGAGCAGTTCTTC. Amino acids: CASSSLRDTYNEQFF. This sequence joins TRBV5-1 and TRBJ2-1; a possible D gene is TRBD1 (6 bases). Germline V gene sequence: CDR1 SGHRS, CDR2 YFSETQ. Trimming removed 3 bases from V and 4 bases from J, with 14 bases in between. The CDR3 consists of 15 residues.

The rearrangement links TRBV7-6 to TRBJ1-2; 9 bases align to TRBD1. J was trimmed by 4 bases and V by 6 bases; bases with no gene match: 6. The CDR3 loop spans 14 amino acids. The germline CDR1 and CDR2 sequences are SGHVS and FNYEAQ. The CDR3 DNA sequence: TGTGCCAGCAGTCCCGGGACAGGGCCCTATGGCTACACCTTC. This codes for CASSPGTGPYGYTF.

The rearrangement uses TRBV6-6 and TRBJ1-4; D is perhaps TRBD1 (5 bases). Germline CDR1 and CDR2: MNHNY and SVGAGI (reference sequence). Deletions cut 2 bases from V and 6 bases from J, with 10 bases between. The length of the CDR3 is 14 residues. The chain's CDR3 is CASSYTGTDEKLFF. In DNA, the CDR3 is TGTGCCAGCAGTTACACCGGGACGGATGAAAAACTGTTTTTT.

The chain's CDR3 is CASSLGSYTEAFF. DNA for the CDR3: TGTGCCAGCAGCTTGGGTAGTTACACTGAAGCTTTCTTT. This sequence joins TRBV5-8 and TRBJ1-1; D not resolved. V was cut by 0 bases and J by 3 bases, with 6 bases left in between. The length of the CDR3 is 13 residues. Per germline, CDR1 SGHTS and CDR2 YDEGEE.

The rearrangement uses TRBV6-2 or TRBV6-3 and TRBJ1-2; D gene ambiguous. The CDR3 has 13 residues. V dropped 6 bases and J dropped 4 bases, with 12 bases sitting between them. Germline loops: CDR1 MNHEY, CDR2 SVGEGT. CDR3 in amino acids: CASSRFTPYGYTF. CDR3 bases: TGTGCCAGCAGCCGATTTACACCCTATGGCTACACCTTC.

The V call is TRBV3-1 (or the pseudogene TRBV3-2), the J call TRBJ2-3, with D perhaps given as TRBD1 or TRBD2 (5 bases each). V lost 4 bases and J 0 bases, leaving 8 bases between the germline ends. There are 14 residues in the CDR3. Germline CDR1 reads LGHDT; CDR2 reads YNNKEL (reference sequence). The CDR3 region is CASSRDPSTDTQYF. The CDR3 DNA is TGTGCCAGCAGCCGGGACCCGAGCACAGATACGCAGTATTTT.

CDR3 in amino acids: CASSYSTGGSYEQYF. CDR3 nucleotides: TGTGCCAGCAGTTACTCGACAGGGGGTTCCTACGAGCAGTACTTC. The genes are TRBV6-6 and TRBJ2-7, with 9 bases matching TRBD1. J gave up 1 base and V 0 bases, and 1 base lay outside the gene matches. Germline CDR1 reads MNHNY; CDR2 reads SVGAGI (reference sequence). This CDR3 spans 15 amino acids.

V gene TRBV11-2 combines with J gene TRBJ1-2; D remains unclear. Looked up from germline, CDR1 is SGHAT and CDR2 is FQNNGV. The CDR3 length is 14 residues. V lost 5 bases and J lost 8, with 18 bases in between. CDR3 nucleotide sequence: TGTGCCAGCAGCCCGGGAATGGTGGCCCTGGGCTACACCTTC. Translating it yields CASSPGMVALGYTF.

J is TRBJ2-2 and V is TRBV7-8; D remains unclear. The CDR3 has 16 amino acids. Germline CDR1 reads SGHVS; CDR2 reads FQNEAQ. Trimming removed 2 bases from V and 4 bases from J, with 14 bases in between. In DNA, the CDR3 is TGTGCCAGCAGCTTAATGGCCGTTCCTACCACCGGGGAGCTGTTTTTT. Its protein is CASSLMAVPTTGELFF.

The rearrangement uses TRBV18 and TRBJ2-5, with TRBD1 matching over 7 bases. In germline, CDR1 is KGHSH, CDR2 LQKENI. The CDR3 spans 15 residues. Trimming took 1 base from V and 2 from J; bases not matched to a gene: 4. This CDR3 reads CASSPRGTVQETQYF. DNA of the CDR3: TGTGCCAGCTCACCACGGGGGACAGTACAAGAGACCCAGTACTTC.

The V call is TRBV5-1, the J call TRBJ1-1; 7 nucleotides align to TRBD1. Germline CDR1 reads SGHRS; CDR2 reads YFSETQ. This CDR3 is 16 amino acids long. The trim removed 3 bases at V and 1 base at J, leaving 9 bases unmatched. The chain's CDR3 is CASSSPEGARNTEAFF. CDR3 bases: TGCGCCAGCAGCTCGCCCGAGGGGGCGAGGAACACTGAAGCTTTCTTT.

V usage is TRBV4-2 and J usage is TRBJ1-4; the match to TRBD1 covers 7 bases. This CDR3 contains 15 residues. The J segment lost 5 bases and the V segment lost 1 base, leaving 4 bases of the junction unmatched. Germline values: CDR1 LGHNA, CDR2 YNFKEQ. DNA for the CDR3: TGTGCCAGCAGCCAAGTTACAGGGGTGAATGAAAAACTGTTTTTT. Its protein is CASSQVTGVNEKLFF.

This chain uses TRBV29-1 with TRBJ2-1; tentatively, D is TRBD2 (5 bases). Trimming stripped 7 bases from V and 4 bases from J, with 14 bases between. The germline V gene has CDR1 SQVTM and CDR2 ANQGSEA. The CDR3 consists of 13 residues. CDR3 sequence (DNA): TGCAGCGGCCGAGGGAGCGGTTACAATGAGCAGTTCTTC. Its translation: CSGRGSGYNEQFF.

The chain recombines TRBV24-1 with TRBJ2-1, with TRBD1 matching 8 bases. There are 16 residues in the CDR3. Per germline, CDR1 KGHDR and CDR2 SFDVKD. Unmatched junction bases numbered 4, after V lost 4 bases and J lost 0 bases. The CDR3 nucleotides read TGTGCCACCAGTGAGCGAGGACAGGGCTCCTACAATGAGCAGTTCTTC. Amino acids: CATSERGQGSYNEQFF.

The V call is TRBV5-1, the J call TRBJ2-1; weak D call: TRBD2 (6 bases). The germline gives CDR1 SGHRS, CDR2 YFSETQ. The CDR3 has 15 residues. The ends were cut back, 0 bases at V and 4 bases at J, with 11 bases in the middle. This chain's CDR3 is CASSLAGEGYNEQFF. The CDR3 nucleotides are TGCGCCAGCAGCTTGGCGGGAGAGGGGTACAATGAGCAGTTCTTC.

The CDR3 DNA is TGTGCCAGCACTCGGGCGCTGAACTATGGCTACACCTTC. Amino acid sequence: CASTRALNYGYTF. The J gene is TRBJ1-2, the V gene TRBV28; D is unclear. Per germline, CDR1 MDHEN and CDR2 SYDVKM. The CDR3 totals 13 residues. Trimming shortened V by 7 bases and J by 2 bases, and 11 bases separated the two germline ends.

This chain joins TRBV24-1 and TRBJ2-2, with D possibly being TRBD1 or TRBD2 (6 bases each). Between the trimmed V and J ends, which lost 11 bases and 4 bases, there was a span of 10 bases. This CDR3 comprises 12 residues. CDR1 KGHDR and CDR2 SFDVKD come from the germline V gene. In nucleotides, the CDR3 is TGTGCCATCGAGGGGGGCACCGGGGAGCTGTTTTTT. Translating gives CAIEGGTGELFF.